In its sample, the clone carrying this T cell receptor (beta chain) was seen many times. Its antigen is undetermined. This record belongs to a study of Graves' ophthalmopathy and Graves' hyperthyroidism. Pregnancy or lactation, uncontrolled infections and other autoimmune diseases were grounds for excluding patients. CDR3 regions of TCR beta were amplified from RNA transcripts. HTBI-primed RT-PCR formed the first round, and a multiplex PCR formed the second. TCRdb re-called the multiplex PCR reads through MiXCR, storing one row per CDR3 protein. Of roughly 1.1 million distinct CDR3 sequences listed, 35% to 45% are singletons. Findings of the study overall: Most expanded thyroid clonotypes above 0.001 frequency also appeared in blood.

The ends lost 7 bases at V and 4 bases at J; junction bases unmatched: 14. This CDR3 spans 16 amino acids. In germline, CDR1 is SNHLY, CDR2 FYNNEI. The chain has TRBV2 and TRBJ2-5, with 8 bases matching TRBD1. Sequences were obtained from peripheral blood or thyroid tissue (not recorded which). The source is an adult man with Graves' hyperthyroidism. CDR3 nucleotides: TGTGCCAGCATCCCCCGGGACAGGCTAGCCACAGAGACCCAGTACTTC. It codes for CASIPRDRLATETQYF.